The subject of this entry is one TCR beta chain. Germline trimming cut 5 bases from V and 5 bases from J; bases unmatched to any gene: 9. The CDR3 has 16 amino acids. Germline assignment: CDR1 LNHNV and CDR2 YYDKDF (reference sequence). This specimen belongs to a study of CD8 T cells in Susac syndrome. Random-hexamer reverse transcription was applied to about 0.5 to 1 ug RNA. Multiplex immunoSEQ PCR targeted 54 Vbeta and 13 Jbeta TCR beta segments. TCRdb reanalysed the immunoSEQ multiplex PCR reads using MiXCR and keeps one entry per CDR3 protein. Altogether more than 200,000 distinct CDR3 sequences are present, roughly 90% being singletons, with the ten largest covering about 0.12%.

Sequenced material: CD8+ T cells from PBMCs. This clonotype was obtained from a human donor with multiple sclerosis. J is TRBJ1-4 and V is TRBV15; TRBD1 matches at 9 bases. The CDR3 sequence: CATSWDREGRNEKLFF. The CDR3 DNA sequence: TGTGCCACCAGCTGGGACAGGGAAGGTAGAAATGAAAAACTGTTTTTT.